These 4 T cell receptor beta chains originate from one sample sequenced in a study of T-cell memory formation after mild COVID-19. TCRdb redid the calling of the 5' RACE reads with MiXCR, one entry per CDR3 protein. The sample gives about 82,000 distinct CDR3 sequences, around 13% of which show up once; 41% is in the top ten. Material for sequencing was PBMCs or a T cell subset sorted from them (not recorded which). The receptors stem from a man between 18 and 29 years old who had mild COVID-19 (a few samples of this study predate the infection). Cell type and time point are not known.

This chain links TRBV6-5 with TRBJ1-3; D unresolved. Looked up from germline, CDR1 is MNHEY and CDR2 is SVGAGI. The ends were cut back, 7 bases at V and 0 bases at J, with 7 bases in the middle. There are 13 residues in the CDR3. CDR3 DNA sequence: TGTGCCAGCATTCCCGGCTCTGGAAACACCATATATTTT. It yields the protein CASIPGSGNTIYF.

V and J are TRBV29-1 and TRBJ2-5; D is possibly TRBD1 (5 bases). Deletions cut 3 bases from V and 0 bases from J, with 17 bases between. Germline CDR1 is SQVTM and CDR2 is ANQGSEA. CDR3 size: 16 residues. CDR3: CSVDFQGIRYQETQYF. The CDR3 region has the DNA TGCAGCGTTGATTTTCAGGGCATCCGGTACCAAGAGACCCAGTACTTC.

This clonotype has just a few counts. V and J are TRBV20-1 and TRBJ1-5; no clear D. The CDR3 is 15 amino acids. Germline V gene lookup returns CDR1 DFQATT and CDR2 SNEGSKA (reference sequence). V lost 4 bases and J 9 bases, leaving 22 bases between the germline ends. DNA for the CDR3: TGCAGTGCTACCCCCCTGCAGGCCCTCACTCGGCCCCAGCATTTT. Translated, it gives CSATPLQALTRPQHF.

The chain recombines TRBV14 with TRBJ2-7, with D possibly being TRBD2 (5 bases). V was pared by 1 base and J by 2 bases, with 15 bases between. The CDR3 consists of 16 residues. CDR1 and CDR2 from the germline V gene are SGHDN and FVKESK. The CDR3 bases are TGTGCCAGCAGCCAAGTGCGTGGGAGTGTCACCTACGAGCAGTACTTC. Protein: CASSQVRGSVTYEQYF.